Below, one T cell receptor beta chain is given with its context. The clone's antigen remains unknown. Per-base quality was not reported, and no clone a single base away is much larger than it. These data come from a study of T cell responses to AZD1222 COVID-19 vaccine (dated by TCRdb to the early 2020s). Describing the broader study: AZD1222 recipients with second doses at about 4 weeks or about 12 weeks were pooled, because spike-specific TCR depth and breadth did not differ between schedules. Trial participants were enrolled into age subgroups of 18-55, 56-69 and 70-plus years, which contained 148, 28 and 57 TCR-sequenced participants, respectively. TCR sequencing was performed for 233 trial participants, of whom some 200 were given two doses of AZD1222 and around 26 were given two doses of MenACWY control vaccine.

CDR3 length: 14 amino acids, cysteine to phenylalanine. The only DNA kept is the CDR3, 42 bases in frame from the first base. Reading the germline V gene (reference sequence) gives CDR1 LNHNV and CDR2 YYDKDF. Ends trimmed: V by 5 bases, J by 8 bases; bases unmatched to a gene: 7. General conclusions and limits of the study: In the small 56-69-year group, the increase in depth fell short of significance, most likely because of low power. Because no samples from the day 14 peak response were available, repertoires could be characterized only after the peak T cell response. CD4 TCRs associated with the vaccine covered the entire spike protein, and the dominant responses were in regions 160-218 and 743-854. Nearly half of unique spike-specific TCRs reportedly recognized epitopes outside regions mutated in the B.1.351 and B.1.1.7 variants. Participants were mostly white British and included more females than males, and it was suggested by the authors that clonal diversity may have been underestimated. Conclusions about previously exposed vaccinees are limited, since just a handful of AZD1222 recipients were seropositive for SARS-CoV-2 at baseline. After two AZD1222 doses, both the breadth and the depth of spike-specific TCRs were significantly higher than at day 0 and than in MenACWY recipients.

According to the study, the label for this sample's time point signals: baseline before first vaccination. The vaccinee samples were drawn from two UK trials, COV001 and COV002, one of which was a single-blind randomized controlled phase 2/3 trial testing AZD1222 (ChAdOx1 nCoV-19) in healthy adults. Trial participant PBMC samples were collected at day 0 and day 28 after the second dose for TCRbeta chain sequencing. The CDR3 regions of human TCRbeta chains were analyzed by immunosequencing. In the authors' own workflow: Repertoire TCRs were matched against a reference library of SARS-CoV-2-specific TCRs generated with the MIRA antigen-specificity platform. Breadth meant the fraction of unique TCRs that were SARS-CoV-2-associated, whereas depth meant the fraction of total T cells that were SARS-CoV-2-associated. Using the MIRA data, every spike-specific TCR was mapped to the spike region that the TCR reacted to and assigned to either a CD4 or a CD8 class. Log10-transformed breadth and depth values were compared by one-way ANOVA with Sidak's multiple comparisons tests. In its TCRdb copy, this immuneACCESS table keeps in-frame sequences only and misses some clones. Where compared with another copy, unresolved V genes explain less than half of these, and the others have no known cause. D and trimming come from the DNA, and the V and J calls and clone size come from that table. This sample holds some 150,000 clones; 85% to 95% were observed only once. The ten most abundant clones make up 1.5% to 2% of the sample.

The chain joins TRBV15 to TRBJ1-4; 8 nucleotides in the junction match TRBD1. The sample was peripheral blood, taken on day 0 of AZD1222 vaccination. This clonotype was sampled from an adult in good health. Here is the DNA: TGTGCCACCAGCCCGGACAGGGCTGGGGAAAAACTGTTTTTT. Translated, this gives CATSPDRAGEKLFF.